These T cell receptor beta chains were read from a single sample in a study of cytomegalovirus exposure and HLA in healthy donors. Only in-frame clones appear in the TCRdb table, and some are missing; sequencing was by immunoSEQ multiplex PCR. The sample holds about 170,000 clones, about 78% seen once. The material sequenced was PBMCs. All receptors come from a woman between 50 and 59 years old in good health and CMV-seropositive. CDR3s include the opening cysteine and the closing phenylalanine or tryptophan. Each record gives: D gene, clone size, J gene, CDR3 length, V gene, CDR3 protein, CDR3 DNA. A D gene is named only where the DNA matches it firmly. Some rows mark clone size as missing; the rest say once, few, many or name a class of expanded clone.

>NA|NA|TRBJ2-7|13|TRBV5-5
CASSRDTTREQYF
TGTGCCAGCAGCCGGGACACCACTCGGGAGCAGTACTTC
>NA|NA|TRBJ1-6|15|TRBV6-6
CASSYGEPYNSPLHF
TGTGCCAGCAGTTACGGGGAGCCCTATAATTCACCCCTCCACTTT
>NA|NA|TRBJ2-7|16|TRBV6-6
CASSYFRGPQSYEQYF
TGTGCCAGCAGTTACTTCAGGGGTCCCCAGAGCTACGAGCAGTACTTC
>TRBD2|NA|TRBJ2-3|15|TRBV6-5
CASSRSGEGTDTQYF
TGTGCCAGCAGCCGGAGCGGGGAGGGCACAGATACGCAGTATTTT
>TRBD1|NA|TRBJ2-7|14|TRBV13
CASSRQGARDEQYF
TGTGCCAGCAGCCGACAGGGGGCGAGAGACGAGCAGTACTTC
>TRBD2|NA|TRBJ2-7|18|TRBV11-2
CASSSLATSGGGYYEQYF
TGTGCCAGCAGCTCCCTAGCTACTAGCGGGGGAGGCTACTACGAGCAGTACTTC
>TRBD1|few|TRBJ1-2|14|TRBV10-3
CAISGTGGHYGYTF
TGTGCCATCAGTGGGACAGGGGGCCACTATGGCTACACCTTC
>TRBD2|once|TRBJ2-1|15|TRBV27
CASSLVSGGLYPQFF
TGTGCCAGCAGTTTGGTTAGCGGGGGCCTTTATCCGCAGTTCTTC
>NA|NA|TRBJ1-2|11|TRBV29-1
CSVTSGEGYTF
TGCAGCGTTACTTCCGGTGAGGGCTACACCTTC
>NA|NA|TRBJ2-4|17|TRBV27
CASSPMGRGLTKNIQYF
TGTGCCAGCTCCCCCATGGGTAGGGGTTTAACCAAAAACATTCAGTACTTC
>TRBD1|NA|TRBJ1-1|14|TRBV10-3
CAISGRQGNTEAFF
TGTGCCATCAGTGGACGACAGGGGAACACTGAAGCTTTCTTT
>TRBD1|NA|TRBJ1-5|15|TRBV7-2
CASSIRTGLNQPQHF
TGTGCCAGCAGCATCCGGACAGGGCTAAATCAGCCCCAGCATTTT
>TRBD1|few|TRBJ1-5|17|TRBV12-5
CASGPTSGTALNQPQHF
TGTGCTAGTGGTCCAACGTCCGGGACAGCCCTTAATCAGCCCCAGCATTTT
>TRBD1|NA|TRBJ2-1|16|TRBV6-6
CASSAIPGQGDKEQFF
TGTGCCAGCAGTGCTATCCCGGGACAGGGGGATAAGGAGCAGTTCTTC
>NA|once|TRBJ1-1|18|TRBV7-8
CASSLGGVSPILNTEAFF
TGTGCCAGCAGCTTAGGAGGAGTCTCCCCGATCTTGAACACTGAAGCTTTCTTT
>NA|NA|TRBJ1-2|13|TRBV5-5
CASSIGGGDGYTF
TGTGCCAGCAGCATCGGAGGGGGGGACGGCTACACCTTC
>NA|NA|TRBJ1-1|13|TRBV4-1
CASSQDFGLVAFF
TGCGCCAGCAGCCAAGATTTCGGTCTAGTGGCTTTCTTT
>NA|NA|TRBJ2-5|12|TRBV12-5
CASGLGGETQYF
TGTGCTAGTGGTTTAGGAGGGGAGACCCAGTACTTC
>NA|NA|TRBJ1-4|13|TRBV9
CASSVGVEEKLFF
TGTGCCAGCAGCGTAGGTGTAGAGGAAAAACTGTTTTTT
>TRBD2|NA|TRBJ2-5|14|TRBV7-3
CASSLGTSQETQYF
TGTGCCAGCAGCTTAGGGACTAGCCAAGAGACCCAGTACTTC
>NA|NA|TRBJ1-5|12|TRBV30
CAWSTSTGPQHF
TGTGCCTGGAGTACCTCCACAGGGCCCCAGCATTTT
>NA|NA|TRBJ1-1|13|TRBV30
CAWSRELNTEAFF
TGTGCCTGGAGTAGAGAGCTAAACACTGAAGCTTTCTTT
>NA|NA|TRBJ2-5|13|TRBV6-1
CASSEGRGETQYF
TGTGCCAGCAGTGAAGGACGAGGTGAGACCCAGTACTTC
>NA|once|TRBJ2-1|14|TRBV18
CASSPRTEYNEQFF
TGTGCCAGCTCACCCCGTACGGAGTACAATGAGCAGTTCTTC
>NA|NA|TRBJ2-4|16|TRBV19
CASTGQSRLAKNIQYF
TGTGCCAGTACCGGACAGTCGCGGTTAGCCAAAAACATTCAGTACTTC
>TRBD1|few|TRBJ2-7|15|TRBV5-6
CASSLIGQGPYEQYF
TGTGCCAGCAGCCTGATTGGACAGGGGCCCTACGAGCAGTACTTC
>NA|NA|TRBJ1-5|13|TRBV6-5
CASSETSSQPQHF
TGTGCCAGCAGTGAAACGAGTAGTCAGCCCCAGCATTTT
>TRBD1|NA|TRBJ2-7|14|TRBV5-1
CASRRDRVSYEQYF
TGCGCCAGCCGGAGGGACAGGGTCTCCTACGAGCAGTACTTC
>TRBD2|NA|TRBJ2-5|16|TRBV6-6
CASSYRERGMGETQYF
TGTGCCAGCAGTTACCGTGAGCGGGGTATGGGAGAGACCCAGTACTTC
>TRBD2|once|TRBJ2-3|14|TRBV10-3
CAISELRGRDTQYF
TGTGCCATCAGTGAATTGCGGGGGAGGGATACGCAGTATTTT
>TRBD2|NA|TRBJ2-1|13|TRBV5-1
CASSLAPSGEQFF
TGCGCCAGCAGCTTGGCCCCTAGCGGGGAGCAGTTCTTC
>TRBD1|NA|TRBJ1-4|16|TRBV27
CASRLNGQGSNEKLFF
TGTGCCAGCAGATTAAATGGACAGGGGTCTAATGAAAAACTGTTTTTT
>NA|NA|TRBJ1-2|13|TRBV30
CAWGGQLNYGYTF
TGTGCCTGGGGCGGACAGTTGAACTATGGCTACACCTTC
>TRBD1|NA|TRBJ1-5|16|TRBV19
CASSTTTGAPNQPQHF
TGTGCCAGTAGTACTACGACAGGGGCGCCCAATCAGCCCCAGCATTTT
>TRBD2|once|TRBJ2-1|18|TRBV9
CASSERASGGLNYNEQFF
TGTGCCAGCAGCGAGAGGGCTAGCGGGGGCCTGAACTACAATGAGCAGTTCTTC
>TRBD2|few|TRBJ2-1|15|TRBV5-6
CASSFLAGAHNEQFF
TGTGCCAGCAGCTTCCTAGCGGGGGCCCATAATGAGCAGTTCTTC
>TRBD2|NA|TRBJ2-7|15|TRBV2
CASSEAPSGGREQYF
TGTGCCAGCAGTGAAGCCCCGTCGGGGGGTCGGGAGCAGTACTTC
>TRBD1|NA|TRBJ1-3|15|TRBV29-1
CSVETSTGWGNTIYF
TGCAGCGTTGAAACGTCGACAGGGTGGGGAAACACCATATATTTT
>TRBD2|NA|TRBJ2-3|15|TRBV2
CASGGVAGDSDTQYF
TGTGCCAGCGGAGGGGTAGCGGGGGATTCAGATACGCAGTATTTT
>NA|NA|TRBJ1-2|15|TRBV4-2
CASSQDVTYNYGYTF
TGTGCCAGCAGCCAAGATGTCACTTATAACTATGGCTACACCTTC
>NA|NA|TRBJ1-1|14|TRBV7-9
CASSLGAGNTEAFF
TGTGCCAGCAGCTTAGGTGCGGGGAACACTGAAGCTTTCTTT
>NA|NA|TRBJ2-7|14|TRBV19
CASSKGRGAYEQYF
TGTGCCAGTAGTAAGGGCAGGGGAGCCTACGAGCAGTACTTC
>NA|NA|TRBJ2-5|15|TRBV10-3
CAISVSGNPEETQYF
TGTGCCATCAGTGTATCAGGTAACCCCGAAGAGACCCAGTACTTC
>TRBD1|NA|TRBJ1-1|17|TRBV18
CASSPRPGTGGYTEAFF
TGTGCCAGCTCACCGCGGCCGGGGACAGGGGGATACACTGAAGCTTTCTTT
>TRBD2|NA|TRBJ2-7|17|TRBV5-1
CASSFSESAGLVYEQYF
TGCGCCAGCAGCTTCTCTGAATCAGCGGGGCTGGTCTACGAGCAGTACTTC